The 20 T cell receptor beta chains below were found in one sample sequenced in a study of T cell repertoires in cytomegalovirus infection. MiXCR was run by TCRdb on the reads, yielding one entry per CDR3 protein. The table shows some 440,000 distinct CDR3 sequences, with 30% to 40% occurring only once. Sequencing was performed on PBMCs. The source is a human donor in good health (CMV status not recorded). Some clones in this sample may be carry-over from other donors' samples.

V gene TRBV18 combines with J gene TRBJ2-1; D unresolved. Trimming shortened V by 2 bases and J by 6 bases, and 11 bases separated the two germline ends. Per germline, CDR1 KGHSH and CDR2 LQKENI. This CDR3 is built from 14 residues. The DNA of the CDR3 is TGTGCCAGCTCACCATATGCCGGTAGCAATGAGCAGTTCTTC. As protein: CASSPYAGSNEQFF.

This clonotype was seen ten or more times. The chain has TRBV12-5 and TRBJ2-1; 12 nucleotides agree with TRBD2. The V segment lost 4 bases and the J segment 6 bases; nucleotides outside the gene matches: 7. The germline CDR1 and CDR2 sequences are LGHNT and FRNRAP. This CDR3 region has 16 residues. The CDR3 coding sequence is TGTGCTAGTGGTTCACATACTAGCGGGGGGCCCAATGAGCAGTTCTTC. Amino acids: CASGSHTSGGPNEQFF. The full variable domain, with the rest looked up from reference TRBV12-5 and TRBJ2-1, is DARVTQTPRHKVTEMGQEVTMRCQPILGHNTVFWYRQTMMQGLELLAYFRNRAPLDDSGMPKDRFSAEMPDATLATLKIQPSEPRDSAVYFCASGSHTSGGPNEQFFGPGTRLTVL.

This sequence joins TRBV5-5 and TRBJ2-2; D uncertain. Germline values: CDR1 SGHKS, CDR2 YYEKEE (reference sequence). V was cut by 4 bases and J by 0 bases, with 13 bases left in between. CDR3 length equals 16 residues. In nucleotides, the CDR3 is TGTGCCAGCAGCCCCGATGGGTGGGCGAACACCGGGGAGCTGTTTTTT. Residues: CASSPDGWANTGELFF.

The chain links TRBV20-1 to TRBJ2-2, with 9 bases that match TRBD1. V shed 7 bases, J shed 6 bases, and the junction held 12 bases outside the gene matches. The CDR3 has 15 amino acids. The germline gives CDR1 DFQATT, CDR2 SNEGSKA (reference sequence). The CDR3 sequence is CSVRTGGAVAGELFF. CDR3 DNA: TGCAGTGTTCGCACAGGGGGCGCAGTAGCCGGGGAGCTGTTTTTT.

This chain links TRBV7-2 with TRBJ2-5; D is tentatively TRBD1 or TRBD2 (5 bases each). The germline CDR1 and CDR2 sequences are SGHTA and FQGNSA. There are 14 residues in the CDR3. V gave up 6 bases and J gave up 6 bases, with 17 bases separating them. The CDR3 DNA follows: TGTGCCAGCAGATTGACGGGACCCGTGAAGACCCAGTACTTC. Amino acids: CASRLTGPVKTQYF.

This clonotype was recorded only once. This chain links TRBV11-2 with TRBJ2-1; D is possibly TRBD2 (6 bases). Per the germline V gene, CDR1 is SGHAT and CDR2 is FQNNGV. V was clipped by 1 base and J by 0 bases, with 16 bases between them. This CDR3 region has 18 residues. The CDR3 loop reads CASSLALGLRSSYNEQFF. CDR3 in DNA: TGTGCCAGCAGCTTAGCACTCGGACTAAGGAGCTCCTACAATGAGCAGTTCTTC.

This clonotype was seen just once. Mismatch with germline at one junction end may stem from a read error. The V gene is TRBV5-5, the J gene TRBJ1-2; TRBD1 matches at 8 bases. The CDR3 sequence is 15 residues long. Germline CDR1 is SGHKS and CDR2 is YYEKEE (reference sequence). The CDR3 loop reads CASSLAGTGIYGSTF. The CDR3 DNA reads as TGTGCCAGCAGCTTGGCCGGGACAGGAATCTATGGCTCCACATTC.

The chain is built from TRBV28 and TRBJ1-4; no firm D call. V dropped 1 base and J dropped 7 bases, with 4 bases sitting between them. There are 12 residues in the CDR3. Germline V gene lookup returns CDR1 MDHEN and CDR2 SYDVKM. The CDR3, as DNA: TGTGCCAGCAGTTTATACGGTGAAAAACTGTTTTTT. Translated, it gives CASSLYGEKLFF. The full variable domain, rest sourced from reference TRBV28 and TRBJ1-4, is DVKVTQSSRYLVKRTGEKVFLECVQDMDHENMFWYRQDPGLGLRLIYFSYDVKMKEKGDIPEGYSVSREKKERFSLILESASTNQTSMYLCASSLYGEKLFFGSGTQLSVL.

This clonotype was observed a handful of times. V gene TRBV12-3 or TRBV12-4 combines with J gene TRBJ1-3; D is ambiguous. There are 13 residues in the CDR3. Deletions cut 6 bases from V and 7 bases from J, with 13 bases between. The CDR3 loop is CASSLLGGNTIYF. The DNA for the CDR3 is TGTGCCAGCAGCCTCCTGGGAGGTAACACCATATATTTT.

The chain joins TRBV7-9 to TRBJ2-3; TRBD1 or TRBD2 may be the D gene (6 bases each). This CDR3 has 15 residues. Germline loops: CDR1 SEHNR, CDR2 FQNEAQ (reference sequence). Trimming took 6 bases from V and 4 from J, leaving 17 bases between them. The CDR3: CASSLYGGSSDTQYF. DNA of the CDR3: TGTGCCAGCAGTTTGTACGGGGGCTCATCAGATACGCAGTATTTT.

The V call is TRBV2, the J call TRBJ2-2, with TRBD1 matching over 8 bases. The J segment lost 0 bases and the V segment lost 4 bases, leaving 13 bases of the junction unmatched. The CDR3 totals 19 residues. Germline loops: CDR1 SNHLY, CDR2 FYNNEI. The CDR3, as DNA: TGTGCCAGCAGTGTACAGAGGACAGGGTTAAGGGCGAACACCGGGGAGCTGTTTTTT. Translated, it gives CASSVQRTGLRANTGELFF.

A remark on this clonotype: Being one base from a much bigger clone, this may be a read error. The gene calls are TRBV7-6 and TRBJ2-7, with 7 nucleotides matching TRBD1. V shed 5 bases and J 3 bases; nucleotides not matched to a gene: 7. The CDR3 runs to 14 residues. Germline CDR1 reads SGHVS; CDR2 reads FNYEAQ. CDR3 loop: CASSTGTDNYEQYF. In DNA, the CDR3 is TGTGCCAGCAGCACAGGGACAGATAACTACGAGCAGTACTTC.

The table lists this clonotype with a few counts. The chain has TRBV29-1 and TRBJ1-1; a weak D match, TRBD1 (6 bases). CDR1 is SQVTM and CDR2 is ANQGSEA in the germline V gene. V dropped 2 bases and J dropped 10 bases, with 14 bases sitting between them. This CDR3 is 12 amino acids long. CDR3 in DNA: TGCAGCGTTGAACCCGGTGGGGGGCGAGCTTTCTTT. Its protein product is CSVEPGGGRAFF.

A word on this clonotype: Sequence at one end of the junction differs from germline and may be a read error. The V call is TRBV2, the J call TRBJ2-3; 8 bases are a match to TRBD1. Per germline, CDR1 SNHLY and CDR2 FYNNEI. The CDR3 totals 14 residues. CDR3 DNA sequence: TGTGCCAGCAGTTACAGGGGGTCCACATATACGCAGTATTGG. Translation: CASSYRGSTYTQYW.

This rearrangement joins TRBV11-2 to TRBJ2-2, with TRBD1 matching 10 bases. Germline V gives CDR1 SGHAT, CDR2 FQNNGV. The CDR3 totals 15 residues. The V gene end was trimmed by 3 bases and the J gene end by 7 bases; junction bases not matched to a gene: 5. In DNA, the CDR3 is TGTGCCAGCAGCTTGGGGACAGGGGAGATCGGGGAGCTGTTTTTT. Protein product: CASSLGTGEIGELFF.

This clonotype was counted many times. The chain recombines TRBV7-2 with TRBJ1-6, with D possibly being TRBD1 (5 bases). Germline CDR1 is SGHTA and CDR2 is FQGNSA. V lost 5 bases, J lost 6 bases, and 11 bases lay in between. The CDR3 is made up of 14 amino acids. CDR3 in DNA: TGTGCCAGCAGCCGACAGAACGTTAATTCACCCCTCCACTTT. This codes for CASSRQNVNSPLHF.

V gene TRBV19 combines with J gene TRBJ2-1; the match to TRBD1 covers 10 bases. CDR3 length: 15 amino acids. Germline CDR1 LNHDA, CDR2 SQIVND (reference sequence). The V gene end was trimmed by 7 bases and the J gene end by 8 bases; junction bases not matched to a gene: 11. The CDR3 sequence is CASTPWDRGGYEQFF. The CDR3 bases are TGTGCCAGTACTCCATGGGACAGGGGTGGATATGAGCAGTTCTTC.

This clonotype was observed a handful of times. The chain has TRBV6-5 and TRBJ1-1; no reliable D call. The CDR3 is 13 amino acids. Germline V gene data show CDR1 as MNHEY and CDR2 as SVGAGI. V shed 7 bases and J shed 5 bases, with 14 bases lying between them. In DNA form, the CDR3 reads TGTGCCAGCATCAACTCTAGGTGGACTGAAGCTTTCTTT. Amino acids: CASINSRWTEAFF.

This clonotype was counted many times. This chain joins TRBV7-9 and TRBJ2-3; D possibly uses TRBD1 or TRBD2 (6 bases each). The germline V gene has CDR1 SEHNR and CDR2 FQNEAQ (reference sequence). This CDR3 has 16 amino acids. Trimming cost V 5 bases and J 4 bases, with 19 bases left between them. The CDR3 bases are TGTGCCAGCAGCACCCGGAGGGGGGATAGTGCAGATACGCAGTATTTT. Protein sequence: CASSTRRGDSADTQYF.

This clonotype came up a few times. V usage is TRBV12-3 or TRBV12-4 and J usage is TRBJ2-7, with 9 bases aligning to TRBD1. The CDR3 consists of 17 residues. Unmatched junction bases numbered 19, after V lost 6 bases and J lost 7 bases. The CDR3 is CASSRRGAGTGLWEQYF. The CDR3, as DNA: TGTGCCAGCAGCCGCAGGGGGGCCGGGACAGGGTTATGGGAGCAGTACTTC.